These 29 T cell receptor beta chains came from one sample sequenced in a study of OX40 agonist ivuxolimab in advanced cancers. Here immunoSEQ multiplex PCR was the method, and the copy in TCRdb shows in-frame clones only, minus some. This sample has about 6,100 clones; 60% to 80% occur once, and the top ten carry roughly 25%. The sequencing here drew on CD4+ or CD8+ T cells sorted from blood, taken in a trial of the OX40 agonist ivuxolimab. These receptor sequences come from an adult with an advanced solid tumor such as melanoma, head and neck, liver or kidney cancer.

There are a few counts of this clone. The chain uses TRBV19 and TRBJ2-1, with 7 bases that match TRBD1. Germline assignment: CDR1 LNHDA and CDR2 SQIVND (reference sequence). The junction had 6 bases not matched to a gene; V was cut back by 4 bases and J by 6 bases. The CDR3 runs to 14 residues. The chain's CDR3 is CASSTGQKSNEQFF. The CDR3, as DNA: TGTGCCAGTAGTACGGGACAGAAAAGCAATGAGCAGTTCTTC. Full variable domain (missing parts from reference TRBV19 and TRBJ2-1): DGGITQSPKYLFRKEGQNVTLSCEQNLNHDAMYWYRQDPGQGLRLIYYSQIVNDFQKGDIAEGYSVSREKKESFPLTVTSAQKNPTAFYLCASSTGQKSNEQFFGPGTRLTVL.

This chain connects TRBV4-3 to TRBJ2-5; 7 bases match TRBD1. CDR3 size: 15 residues. Unmatched junction bases numbered 7, after V lost 4 bases and J lost 2 bases. The V gene's germline CDR1 is LGHNA and CDR2 YSLEER. The CDR3: CASSRSQGFQETQYF. CDR3 nucleotides: TGCGCCAGCAGCCGATCACAGGGGTTTCAAGAGACCCAGTACTTC.

A few counts support this clone. This chain joins TRBV6-5 and TRBJ2-1, with 9 bases aligning to TRBD2. The CDR3 extends over 14 amino acids. Looked up from germline, CDR1 is MNHEY and CDR2 is SVGAGI. The V segment lost 6 bases and the J segment 3 bases; nucleotides outside the gene matches: 3. This CDR3 is CASRLAGVYNEQFF. As DNA, the CDR3 is TGTGCCAGCAGATTAGCGGGAGTCTACAATGAGCAGTTCTTC.

The V and J genes are TRBV7-8 and TRBJ1-1; D gene unclear. The CDR3 extends over 14 amino acids. V gave up 6 bases and J gave up 4 bases, with 15 bases separating them. Germline V gene sequence: CDR1 SGHVS, CDR2 FQNEAQ. Here the CDR3 DNA reads TGTGCCAGCAGACCTAATTCGGACGGCACTGAAGCTTTCTTT. It yields the protein CASRPNSDGTEAFF. The full variable domain, rest sourced from reference TRBV7-8 and TRBJ1-1, is GAGVSQSPRYKVAKRGQDVALRCDPISGHVSLFWYQQALGQGPEFLTYFQNEAQLDKSGLPSDRFFAERPEGSVSTLKIQRTQQEDSAVYLCASRPNSDGTEAFFGQGTRLTVV.

By share of the sample, this clone is large. The junction and the germline gene differ at one end; a read error may be behind it. The same CDR3 also results from other DNA sequences found in this sample. This rearrangement joins TRBV2 to TRBJ1-2; TRBD1 matches at 7 bases. The CDR3 runs 13 residues. The V gene's germline CDR1 is SNHLY and CDR2 FYNNEI. This chain's CDR3 is CASSEIGGDRDSF. In DNA form, the CDR3 reads TGTGCCAGCAGTGAAATAGGTGGGGATCGGGACAGCTTC.

The chain uses TRBV9 and TRBJ2-1; perhaps TRBD2 as D (6 bases). The CDR3 is made up of 17 amino acids. The germline CDR1 and CDR2 sequences are SGDLS and YYNGEE. Trimming left V 4 bases short and J 0 bases short, with 17 bases between. DNA of the CDR3: TGTGCCAGCAGCCCCCGGCCCGGGGGAAGCTCCTACAATGAGCAGTTCTTC. It translates to CASSPRPGGSSYNEQFF.

The CDR3 loop reads CASSPQAGAGTQYF. The CDR3 DNA follows: TGTGCCAGCAGCCCCCAGGCGGGAGCGGGGACCCAGTACTTC. This sequence joins TRBV7-9 and TRBJ2-5; 7 bases agree with TRBD2. Germline-derived CDR1 and CDR2 are SEHNR and FQNEAQ (reference sequence). The length of the CDR3 is 14 residues. V dropped 5 bases and J dropped 7; count of bases not matched to a gene: 10.

V gene TRBV23-1 combines with J gene TRBJ2-6; TRBD1 matches at 10 bases. Being an ORF, TRBV23-1 has a function that is uncertain. The trim removed 0 bases at V and 4 bases at J, leaving 6 bases unmatched. CDR3 length: 18 amino acids. CDR3 sequence (DNA): TGCGCCAGCAGTCAATCTGGGACAGGGGTTTGGGGGGCCAACGTCCTGACTTTC. As protein: CASSQSGTGVWGANVLTF.

This clone was counted only a few times. The CDR3 is CASSPSGGNYGEQYF. In DNA form, the CDR3 reads TGTGCCAGCAGCCCCTCGGGGGGGAATTACGGCGAGCAGTACTTC. The J gene is TRBJ2-7, the V gene TRBV7-8, with 8 bases that match TRBD2. Trimming removed 5 bases from V and 6 bases from J; junction bases left unmatched: 12. The germline V gene encodes CDR1 SGHVS and CDR2 FQNEAQ. CDR3 length equals 15 residues.

The chain uses TRBV2 and TRBJ2-5; D possibly corresponds to TRBD2 (7 bases). The CDR3 has 14 residues. Germline loops: CDR1 SNHLY, CDR2 FYNNEI. V gave up 8 bases and J gave up 4 bases, with 17 bases separating them. CDR3 sequence reads: CASSVVGGLETQYF. The CDR3 DNA reads as TGTGCCAGCTCTGTGGTGGGGGGGCTAGAGACCCAGTACTTC.

This clone was detected only a few times. The chain joins TRBV7-9 to TRBJ1-1; no clear D gene. The V end was cut by 5 bases, the J end by 1 base, with 5 bases between. CDR1 and CDR2 (germline): SEHNR, FQNEAQ (reference sequence). This CDR3 comprises 12 residues. CDR3 residues: CASSPPNTEAFF. As DNA, the CDR3 is TGTGCCAGCAGCCCACCGAACACTGAAGCTTTCTTT.

This rearrangement joins TRBV7-9 to TRBJ2-7; D call uncertain. Germline lookup yields CDR1 SEHNR and CDR2 FQNEAQ (reference sequence). The ends were cut back, 5 bases at V and 6 bases at J, with 14 bases in the middle. The CDR3 covers 13 residues. For the CDR3, the DNA is TGTGCCAGCAGCCAGAGCAGGTTTGGCGAGCAGTACTTC. Amino acids: CASSQSRFGEQYF. The full variable domain, rest sourced from reference TRBV7-9 and TRBJ2-7, is DTGVSQNPRHKITKRGQNVTFRCDPISEHNRLYWYRQTLGQGPEFLTYFQNEAQLEKSRLLSDRFSAERPKGSFSTLEIQRTEQGDSAMYLCASSQSRFGEQYFGPGTRLTVT.

The chain has TRBV7-8 and TRBJ2-5; no firm D call. V lost 1 base and J 4 bases, leaving 10 bases between the germline ends. This CDR3 comprises 14 residues. Germline-derived CDR1 and CDR2 are SGHVS and FQNEAQ. The CDR3 is CASSLGVVGETQYF. CDR3 nucleotide sequence: TGTGCCAGCAGCTTAGGGGTTGTCGGAGAGACCCAGTACTTC.

This clone was seen only once. V and J are TRBV29-1 and TRBJ2-7; 7 positions match TRBD1. The trim removed 3 bases at V and 2 bases at J, leaving 1 base unmatched. Germline V lookup: CDR1 SQVTM, CDR2 ANQGSEA. CDR3 length: 12 amino acids. In nucleotides, the CDR3 is TGCAGCGTTGAGGGACAGCCCTACGAGCAGTACTTC. Translated, it gives CSVEGQPYEQYF.

V and J are TRBV4-1 and TRBJ1-5; D is undetermined. The CDR3 length is 15 residues. The V end was cut by 8 bases, the J end by 1 base, with 15 bases between. Germline CDR1 and CDR2: MGHRA and YSYEKL. The DNA of the CDR3 is TGCGCCAGCCGCCCCGGGGAGGGAAGCAATCAGCCCCAGCATTTT. Amino acids: CASRPGEGSNQPQHF.

The chain links TRBV29-1 to TRBJ2-3; perhaps D is TRBD1 or TRBD2 (5 bases each). Germline V gene data show CDR1 as SQVTM and CDR2 as ANQGSEA. Trimming pared 7 bases from V and 0 bases from J, leaving 14 bases between. This CDR3 spans 14 amino acids. In nucleotides, the CDR3 is TGCAGCGCCCGGACGGGGCTTAGCACAGATACGCAGTATTTT. This gives the protein CSARTGLSTDTQYF.

In its sample, this clone was seen a few times. V and J are TRBV6-5 and TRBJ2-3, with D possibly being TRBD1 (7 bases). V lost 0 bases and J 5 bases, leaving 12 bases between the germline ends. The length of the CDR3 is 15 residues. Germline V gives CDR1 MNHEY, CDR2 SVGAGI. The CDR3 sequence: CASSYSRQGGDTQYF. The CDR3 DNA reads TGTGCCAGCAGTTACTCGAGGCAGGGGGGAGATACGCAGTATTTT.

The table lists this clone with a few counts. The chain joins TRBV4-2 to TRBJ1-2, with TRBD1 matching over 7 bases. The J segment lost 3 bases and the V segment lost 2 bases, leaving 12 bases of the junction unmatched. CDR3 length: 17 amino acids. Germline V gene sequence: CDR1 LGHNA, CDR2 YNFKEQ. CDR3 coding DNA: TGTGCCAGCAGCCAACGGGACAGCCCAGGTTGGGACTATGGCTACACCTTC. This encodes CASSQRDSPGWDYGYTF.

This chain connects TRBV11-2 to TRBJ1-2, with 7 bases aligning to TRBD1. Per germline, CDR1 SGHAT and CDR2 FQNNGV. The ends lost 8 bases at V and 3 bases at J; junction bases unmatched: 9. The CDR3 runs to 14 residues. DNA for the CDR3: TGTGCCAGCGAGAGGGACAGTCCTTACTATGGCTACACCTTC. This sequence encodes CASERDSPYYGYTF.

This chain connects TRBV6-6 to TRBJ1-4, with 9 bases aligning to TRBD1. There are 15 residues in the CDR3. After removal of 6 bases from V and 3 bases from J, the junction contained 5 bases not matched to a gene. Germline lookup yields CDR1 MNHNY and CDR2 SVGAGI (reference sequence). For the CDR3, the DNA is TGTGCCAGCAGGAACAGGGGGCGGGCTAATGAAAAACTGTTTTTT. Translating it yields CASRNRGRANEKLFF.

The rearrangement links TRBV27 to TRBJ2-1; D may correspond to TRBD1 or TRBD2 (6 bases each). CDR1 is MNHEY and CDR2 is SMNVEV in the germline V gene (reference sequence). Trimming pared 2 bases from V and 3 bases from J, leaving 17 bases between. The CDR3 spans 17 residues. The CDR3 here is CASSLLPPGGGYNEQFF. As DNA, the CDR3 is TGTGCCAGCAGTTTACTCCCCCCCGGGGGCGGCTACAATGAGCAGTTCTTC.

In its sample, this clone was seen once. The rearrangement joins TRBV7-6 to TRBJ2-7; 7 bases line up with TRBD2. The CDR3 runs to 16 residues. Germline V gene lookup returns CDR1 SGHVS and CDR2 FNYEAQ. The V gene end was trimmed by 1 base and the J gene end by 3 bases; junction bases not matched to a gene: 9. The CDR3 sequence: CASSLGRGGEGYEQYF. The CDR3 DNA reads as TGTGCCAGCAGCTTAGGGAGGGGAGGGGAGGGCTACGAGCAGTACTTC.

This clone turned up a few times. V gene TRBV5-4 combines with J gene TRBJ1-1; D is uncertain. The CDR3 spans 15 residues. Germline V CDR1 and CDR2: SGHNT, YYREEE (reference sequence). V was clipped by 1 base and J by 3 bases, with 13 bases between them. In DNA form, the CDR3 reads TGTGCCAGCAGCTTGTATCCGGATTGGGACACTGAAGCTTTCTTT. Translating gives CASSLYPDWDTEAFF.

The chain has TRBV28 and TRBJ2-7; D is possibly TRBD2 (7 bases). Germline V gene lookup returns CDR1 MDHEN and CDR2 SYDVKM. The CDR3 totals 12 residues. Deletions cut 6 bases from V and 7 bases from J, with 13 bases between. CDR3 sequence (DNA): TGTGCCAGCAGGGGGGGGGCACTGGAGCAGTACTTC. Translating it yields CASRGGALEQYF.

This clone has a handful of counts. This chain links TRBV4-1 with TRBJ1-2; perhaps TRBD1 as D (5 bases). Trimming took 0 bases from V and 10 from J, leaving 15 bases between them. This CDR3 is 14 amino acids long. Germline-derived CDR1 and CDR2 are MGHRA and YSYEKL. CDR3 sequence reads: CASSQETRQGLYTF. CDR3 nucleotide sequence: TGCGCCAGCAGCCAAGAAACTCGGCAGGGCCTCTACACCTTC.

CDR3 DNA: TGTGCCAGCAGCCGGAGCGGTTTCGGGGAGAACGAGCAGTACTTC. Its protein is CASSRSGFGENEQYF. This chain uses TRBV11-2 with TRBJ2-7, with D maybe TRBD2 (5 bases). The CDR3 is made up of 15 amino acids. Germline assignment: CDR1 SGHAT and CDR2 FQNNGV. Trimming removed 5 bases at V and 5 bases at J, with 19 bases between.

The chain links TRBV4-3 to TRBJ1-1, with D maybe TRBD1 (6 bases). V shed 1 base and J shed 2 bases, with 8 bases lying between them. This CDR3 has 14 amino acids. CDR1 and CDR2 from the germline V gene are LGHNA and YSLEER. CDR3 protein: CASSQGQDNTEAFF. The CDR3 DNA is TGCGCCAGCAGCCAAGGACAGGACAACACTGAAGCTTTCTTT.

This chain joins TRBV28 and TRBJ2-5; possibly TRBD2 for D (6 bases). V was trimmed by 6 bases and J by 2 bases, leaving 13 bases between them. This CDR3 has 14 residues. Germline V lookup: CDR1 MDHEN, CDR2 SYDVKM. DNA for the CDR3: TGTGCCAGCAGGCCGGGACTTCAACAAGAGACCCAGTACTTC. Amino acids: CASRPGLQQETQYF.

This clone was observed a single time. V usage is TRBV6-1 and J usage is TRBJ2-2; 12 bases are shared with TRBD2. V lost 6 bases to trimming and J lost 8 bases; unmatched junction nucleotides: 7. Germline values: CDR1 MNHNS, CDR2 SASEGT. The CDR3 is 15 residues long. CDR3 in amino acids: CASRLGLAGQGELFF. For the CDR3, the DNA is TGTGCCAGCAGATTGGGACTAGCGGGCCAGGGGGAGCTGTTTTTT.